One sample yielded the 19 T cell receptor beta chains listed below, sequenced in a study of T cells after yellow fever vaccination. TCRdb ran MiXCR on the 5' RACE reads and lists one entry per CDR3 protein. The data show some 120,000 distinct CDR3 sequences, with roughly 15% seen just once and around 40% held by the top ten. The input for sequencing was CD8+ T cells sorted from PBMCs, taken 5 days after the yellow fever booster vaccination. These receptors all come from a man aged 18 to 35 who received the YFV17D yellow fever vaccine.

This clonotype was counted between two and nine times. This sequence joins TRBV6-2 or TRBV6-3 and TRBJ2-1, with a tentative D call TRBD1 (5 bases). From germline, CDR1 is MNHEY and CDR2 SVGEGT. The CDR3 loop spans 13 amino acids. V lost 6 bases and J 10 bases, leaving 16 bases between the germline ends. CDR3 sequence: CASSVAGFGEQFF. The CDR3 DNA reads as TGTGCCAGCAGCGTAGCAGGGTTCGGGGAGCAGTTCTTC.

This clonotype was observed a handful of times. The J gene is TRBJ2-1, the V gene TRBV13; D is perhaps TRBD1 (5 bases). The CDR3 has 15 amino acids. With 0 bases removed from V and 4 bases from J, the gap between germline ends came to 10 bases. CDR1 is PRHDT, CDR2 FYEKMQ, per germline (reference sequence). The CDR3 protein is CASSLGDNSYNEQFF. For the CDR3, the DNA is TGTGCCAGCAGCTTAGGGGACAACTCTTACAATGAGCAGTTCTTC.

This clonotype was detected a few times. One junction end does not reproduce the germline sequence, and a read error may be involved. V is TRBV20-1 and J is TRBJ1-1; the D gene is possibly TRBD1 (5 bases). The CDR3 totals 10 residues. Germline loops: CDR1 DFQATT, CDR2 SNEGSKA (reference sequence). The CDR3 DNA reads TGCAGTGCTACGGGGACTGGAGCTTTCTTT. It codes for CSATGTGAFF.

This clonotype has only one observation. Here the CDR3 reads CASSLAGAPGDEQYF. CDR3 DNA: TGTGCCAGCAGCTTAGCCGGGGCGCCGGGGGACGAGCAGTACTTC. This rearrangement joins TRBV7-9 to TRBJ2-7, with a weak D call TRBD2 (6 bases). Germline values: CDR1 SEHNR, CDR2 FQNEAQ (reference sequence). This CDR3 contains 15 residues. Trimming shortened V by 0 bases and J by 5 bases, and 14 bases separated the two germline ends.

This clonotype showed up just a few times. The genes are TRBV5-1 and TRBJ1-1, with TRBD1 as a possible D gene (5 bases). CDR1 SGHRS and CDR2 YFSETQ come from the germline V gene. The CDR3 spans 17 residues. Deletions cut 3 bases from V and 2 bases from J, with 20 bases between. CDR3 region: CASSSLGIDRINTEAFF. The DNA for the CDR3 is TGCGCCAGCAGCTCGCTAGGAATCGACAGAATCAACACTGAAGCTTTCTTT.

The V and J genes are TRBV5-6 and TRBJ2-7; tentatively, D is TRBD1 (5 bases). The ends were cut back, 4 bases at V and 0 bases at J, with 14 bases in the middle. The CDR3 is made up of 15 amino acids. Looked up from germline, CDR1 is SGHDT and CDR2 is YYEEEE. The CDR3 loop reads CASSRRFRGSYEQYV. CDR3 nucleotides: TGTGCCAGCAGCCGGCGGTTTAGGGGCTCCTACGAGCAGTACGTC.

This clonotype was counted between two and nine times. The chain carries TRBV10-3 and TRBJ2-2, with TRBD2 matching over 11 bases. Germline V gene sequence: CDR1 ENHRY, CDR2 SYGVKD. V was pared by 6 bases and J by 4 bases, with 13 bases of the junction left unmatched. The CDR3 loop spans 18 amino acids. In DNA, the CDR3 is TGTGCCATCAGCGATTCCCCATCTAGCGGGGGGTTCACCGGGGAGCTGTTTTTT. Its translation is CAISDSPSSGGFTGELFF.

V is TRBV12-3 or TRBV12-4 and J is TRBJ2-7; D is unresolved. The CDR3 runs 13 residues. V lost 4 bases and J 2 bases, leaving 9 bases between the germline ends. CDR3 sequence (DNA): TGTGCCAGCAGTTCGCCCGGTACCTACGAGCAGTACTTC. Encoded protein: CASSSPGTYEQYF.

In this sample, this clonotype turned up a few times. This chain connects TRBV15 to TRBJ1-5, with TRBD1 identical over 9 bases. The V and J ends lost 4 bases and 1 base, in that order; junction bases with no gene match: 5. Germline V gene sequence: CDR1 LNHNV, CDR2 YYDKDF (reference sequence). This CDR3 is built from 16 residues. Here the CDR3 DNA reads TGTGCCACCAGCAACCAGGACAGGGGCAGCAATCAGCCCCAGCATTTT. Translating gives CATSNQDRGSNQPQHF.

The CDR3 DNA follows: TGTGCCAGCAGCCCCAAACTCGGGACTAGCGGGGAGCAGTACTTC. This translates into CASSPKLGTSGEQYF. The chain recombines TRBV6-1 with TRBJ2-7; 12 bases are shared with TRBD2. V shed 6 bases, J shed 7 bases, and the junction held 10 bases outside the gene matches. Germline CDR1 reads MNHNS; CDR2 reads SASEGT. The CDR3 length is 15 residues.

In this sample, this clonotype turned up many times. This rearrangement joins TRBV4-3 to TRBJ2-5, with D unclear. Germline CDR1 and CDR2: LGHNA and YSLEER. V was shortened by 0 bases and J by 2 bases, with 10 bases between the two germline ends. The CDR3 length is 15 residues. The CDR3 nucleotides are TGCGCCAGCAGCCAAGATTGGGTCAATCAAGAGACCCAGTACTTC. Protein: CASSQDWVNQETQYF.

This sequence joins TRBV15 and TRBJ2-7; no clear D gene. Per germline, CDR1 LNHNV and CDR2 YYDKDF (reference sequence). The germline V and J ends were trimmed by 5 bases and 7 bases, with 15 bases remaining between them. This CDR3 region has 13 residues. Here the CDR3 DNA reads TGTGCCACCAGCTATGATATGGGCCGAGAGCAGTACGTC. It is translated as CATSYDMGREQYV.

V usage is TRBV7-9 and J usage is TRBJ1-5; 11 bases are a match to TRBD1. CDR1 and CDR2 from the germline V gene are SEHNR and FQNEAQ (reference sequence). The trim removed 5 bases at V and 6 bases at J, leaving 6 bases unmatched. The CDR3 is 15 amino acids. The CDR3 bases are TGTGCCAGCAGCCTCGGACAGGGGGCAACTCAGCCCCAGCATTTT. This encodes CASSLGQGATQPQHF.

The V gene is TRBV7-9, the J gene TRBJ2-1; D is unclear. The CDR3 spans 14 residues. Germline assignment: CDR1 SEHNR and CDR2 FQNEAQ (reference sequence). V gave up 5 bases and J gave up 7 bases, with 15 bases separating them. The CDR3 nucleotides read TGTGCCAGCAGCCCAGAAGGACCCGGGAATGAGCAGTTCTTC. Translating it yields CASSPEGPGNEQFF.

A few counts support this clonotype. CDR3 coding DNA: TGTGCCAGCAGCTTAAACCCCCGGGGGACTGAAGCTTTCTTT. Amino acid sequence: CASSLNPRGTEAFF. This chain joins TRBV11-1 and TRBJ1-1, with D possibly being TRBD1 (5 bases). CDR1 and CDR2 (germline): SGHAT, FQDESV (reference sequence). The CDR3 runs to 14 residues. V was pared by 2 bases and J by 5 bases, with 12 bases between. The full variable domain, with the rest looked up from reference TRBV11-1 and TRBJ1-1, is EAEVAQSPRYKITEKSQAVAFWCDPISGHATLYWYRQILGQGPELLVQFQDESVVDDSQLPKDRFSAERLKGVDSTLKIQPAELGDSAMYLCASSLNPRGTEAFFGQGTRLTVV.

This clonotype came up many times. V is TRBV27 and J is TRBJ2-7; TRBD1 matches at 12 bases. The germline gives CDR1 MNHEY, CDR2 SMNVEV (reference sequence). The CDR3 sequence is 16 residues long. V lost 5 bases and J lost 5; bases outside the gene matches: 10. The CDR3 loop is CASSLVGTGGFHEQYF. The DNA of the CDR3 is TGTGCCAGCAGTCTGGTAGGGACAGGGGGCTTCCACGAGCAGTACTTC.

Ten or more counts support this clonotype. V and J are TRBV18 and TRBJ2-5; either TRBD1 or TRBD2 may fit D (5 bases each). Germline V gives CDR1 KGHSH, CDR2 LQKENI. This CDR3 is built from 19 residues. Trimming left V 4 bases short and J 2 bases short, with 26 bases between. Here the CDR3 reads CASSRGAQIYTPLQETQYF. CDR3 DNA: TGTGCCAGCTCACGAGGGGCCCAAATCTATACTCCTCTACAAGAGACCCAGTACTTC.

The chain is built from TRBV29-1 and TRBJ1-1, with 7 nucleotides matching TRBD1. The junction had 15 bases not matched to a gene; V was cut back by 5 bases and J by 6 bases. From germline, CDR1 is SQVTM and CDR2 ANQGSEA. This CDR3 is built from 15 residues. The DNA of the CDR3 is TGCAGCGTTATCTTACTCGGGCAGGGGGAGCCTGAAGCTTTCTTT. Amino acids: CSVILLGQGEPEAFF. Combining the CDR3 with reference TRBV29-1 and TRBJ1-1 gives the whole variable domain SAVISQKPSRDICQRGTSLTIQCQVDSQVTMMFWYRQQPGQSLTLIATANQGSEATYESGFVIDKFPISRPNLTFSTLTVSNMSPEDSSIYLCSVILLGQGEPEAFFGQGTRLTVV.

This clonotype has a count of ten or more. The genes are TRBV12-3 or TRBV12-4 and TRBJ2-7; no clear D gene. The germline V and J ends were trimmed by 2 bases and 3 bases, with 8 bases remaining between them. The CDR3 totals 13 residues. The CDR3 coding sequence is TGTGCCAGCAGTTTAAGGGTCAACTACGAGCAGTACGTC. Its translation: CASSLRVNYEQYV.